Each of the 10 T cell receptor beta chains below was sequenced from the same sample in a study of T cells expressing NK-cell markers. TCRdb reprocessed the 5' RACE reads and reports one entry per CDR3 protein, with no DNA. The sample holds hundreds of thousands of distinct CDR3 sequences. The sequenced sample consisted of blood T cells: a sorted CD56 or NKG2C T cell subset, CD4+ or CD8+ T cells, or bulk PBMC T cells (not recorded which). These receptors all stem from a young man in good health.

This rearrangement joins TRBV30 to TRBJ1-6; TCRdb indicates TRBD1, and absent DNA this call remains unverified. Looked up from germline, CDR1 is GTSNPN and CDR2 is SVGIG (reference sequence). The CDR3 runs to 14 residues. CDR3: CAWSEGVANSPLHF.

The gene calls are TRBV18 and TRBJ2-5; the TRBD2 assignment by TCRdb is unverifiable without DNA. Per germline, CDR1 KGHSH and CDR2 LQKENI. The CDR3 totals 15 residues. CDR3: CASLTGGRAGETQYF.

V gene TRBV6-5 combines with J gene TRBJ2-1; TCRdb outputs TRBD2, but without DNA this stays unchecked. The CDR3 loop spans 18 amino acids. Germline CDR1 reads MNHEY; CDR2 reads SVGAGI. The CDR3 loop reads CASSYSGLATNPYNEQFF.

V and J are TRBV7-3 and TRBJ2-2; TCRdb names TRBD1, which stays unverified in the absence of DNA. The germline gives CDR1 SGHTA, CDR2 FQGTGA. This CDR3 spans 15 amino acids. The CDR3 sequence is CASSSIPRGTGELFF.

The chain carries TRBV6-1 and TRBJ1-2; as DNA is missing, the TRBD1 call by TCRdb cannot be tested. Germline V CDR1 and CDR2: MNHNS, SASEGT. The CDR3 is made up of 13 amino acids. CDR3 region: CAIKTGGSYGYTF.

The rearrangement joins TRBV28 to TRBJ2-1; TCRdb lists TRBD2, though no DNA is available to test this call. The CDR3 consists of 16 residues. Germline V CDR1 and CDR2: MDHEN, SYDVKM. The CDR3 region is CASSLYPAGGPILPFF.

This chain joins TRBV14 and TRBJ2-1; the TCRdb D gene call, TRBD2, has no DNA to confirm it. Germline values: CDR1 SGHDN, CDR2 FVKESK. This CDR3 region has 18 residues. This CDR3 is CASSQVRPRGRIYNEQFF. Full variable domain (outside the CDR3, taken from reference TRBV14 and TRBJ2-1): EAGVTQFPSHSVIEKGQTVTLRCDPISGHDNLYWYRRVMGKEIKFLLHFVKESKQDESGMPNNRFLAERTGGTYSTLKVQPAELEDSGVYFCASSQVRPRGRIYNEQFFGPGTRLTVL.

The V and J genes are TRBV20-1 and TRBJ1-5. CDR1 is DFQATT, CDR2 SNEGSKA, per germline (reference sequence). The CDR3 totals 15 residues. This CDR3 is CSARRQGSSNQPQHF.

The rearrangement uses TRBV6-2 or TRBV6-3 and TRBJ2-7; the D call from TCRdb, TRBD1, cannot be confirmed without DNA. The CDR3 is made up of 13 amino acids. Germline CDR1 is MNHEY and CDR2 is SVGEGT. This CDR3 is CASSLTAIYEQYF.

The chain couples TRBV12-3 or TRBV12-4 to TRBJ2-4; no DNA is available, so the TRBD1 call from TCRdb remains unchecked. The CDR3 spans 15 residues. CDR3 sequence: CASSLEGVTKNIQYF.